The 31 T cell receptor beta chains below come from one sample, sequenced in a study of tumor and adjacent non-tumor tissue in lung cancer. RNA was extracted from bulk tissue without any cell sorting. The normal lung tissue was taken more than 3 cm from the tumor edge. TCRbeta libraries were built with three rounds of nested PCR, modified from ARM-PCR. TCRdb analysed the multiplex PCR reads with MiXCR anew, one entry per CDR3 protein. The data show over 80,000 distinct CDR3 sequences, roughly 77% seen once. The sample consisted of distant non-tumor lung tissue. All receptors derive from a woman between 45 and 65 years old with non-small cell lung cancer.

For this clonotype: The junction does not match germline at one end; this may be a read error. This chain connects TRBV28 to TRBJ1-5; possible D gene TRBD1, 6 bases. Germline-derived CDR1 and CDR2 are MDHEN and SYDVKM. This CDR3 is built from 19 residues. CDR3 nucleotide sequence: TGTGCCAGCATTTTTATTCTCTCCGGGACACCATATAGCAATCAGCCCCGGCATTTT. This codes for CASIFILSGTPYSNQPRHF.

This clonotype has just one count. The CDR3 ends on some other residue instead of the conserved phenylalanine or tryptophan, so this is likely a read error. V usage is TRBV6-1 and J usage is TRBJ1-2, with a possible D match to TRBD1 (5 bases). Looked up from germline, CDR1 is MNHNS and CDR2 is SASEGT. This CDR3 has 14 amino acids. In DNA form, the CDR3 reads TGTGCCAGCATCCGAGCCGGGGGTGGCTATGACTACACCCTC. The encoded protein is CASIRAGGGYDYTL.

The V gene is TRBV6-6, the J gene TRBJ2-5, with D unclear. This CDR3 has 16 residues. V was cut by 0 bases and J by 2 bases, with 13 bases left in between. The germline gives CDR1 MNHNY, CDR2 SVGAGI (reference sequence). The CDR3 loop reads CASSYSRLVGQETQYF. CDR3 nucleotide sequence: TGTGCCAGCAGTTACTCGCGGCTAGTGGGGCAAGAGACCCAGTACTTC.

A note on this clonotype: One end of the junction is discordant with germline, which a read error may explain. This chain joins TRBV24-1 and TRBJ1-1; D is undetermined. Germline assignment: CDR1 KGHDR and CDR2 SFDVKD. This CDR3 comprises 13 residues. The CDR3 region is CATSDTENTETFF. DNA for the CDR3: TGTGCCACCAGTGATACTGAGAACACTGAAACTTTCTTT.

This clonotype is a singleton in its sample. The rearrangement links TRBV18 to TRBJ2-7; tentatively, D is TRBD1 (6 bases). Trimming took 2 bases from V and 6 from J, leaving 14 bases between them. This CDR3 has 14 residues. Germline V gene data show CDR1 as KGHSH and CDR2 as LQKENI. CDR3 in DNA: TGTGCCAGCTCACCAGTCCTCGGCAGGGGCGAGCAGTACTTC. Protein sequence: CASSPVLGRGEQYF.

A note on this clonotype: One end of the junction fails to match germline, which may point to a read error. The chain employs TRBV6-5 and TRBJ1-3; 10 nucleotides align to TRBD1. The CDR3 has 17 residues. The V gene's germline CDR1 is MNHEY and CDR2 SVGAGI. CDR3 sequence: CVSNITLTGGYGNTIYF. The CDR3 region has the DNA TGTGTCAGCAATATCACCTTGACAGGGGGCTATGGAAACACCATATATTTT.

Concerning this clonotype: Sequence at one end of the junction differs from germline and may be a read error. The J gene is TRBJ2-1, the V gene TRBV10-3, with D possibly matching TRBD2 (5 bases). The CDR3 is 13 amino acids. Germline lookup yields CDR1 ENHRY and CDR2 SYGVKD. This CDR3 reads CATRGSSYNEQIF. Written as DNA, the CDR3 is TGTGCCACGCGTGGGAGCTCCTACAATGAACAGATCTTC.

Worth noting for this clonotype: The missing conserved phenylalanine or tryptophan at the end of this CDR3 makes a read error likely. The chain is built from TRBV4-2 and TRBJ1-6; D gene uncertain. The CDR3 covers 20 residues. Germline CDR1 is LGHNA and CDR2 is YNFKEQ. The DNA of the CDR3 is TGTGCCAGCAACCAATTTCGCCCCCGTTCCGACTCGTCCTATAATTCACCCCTCCACATT. Protein product: CASNQFRPRSDSSYNSPLHI.

The V and J genes are TRBV6-1 and TRBJ2-7; a weak D match, TRBD2 (6 bases). Germline loops: CDR1 MNHNS, CDR2 SASEGT. Trimming took off 11 bases at V and 13 bases at J, with 27 bases between the two ends. The CDR3 is made up of 13 amino acids. The CDR3 sequence is CAGSSGDSYGQYF. The DNA for the CDR3 is TGTGCCGGCTCCTCGGGGGACTCCTACGGGCAATACTTC.

A note on this clonotype: The junction does not match germline at one end; this may be a read error. V and J are TRBV11-2 and TRBJ2-7; D call uncertain. Germline CDR1 reads SGHAT; CDR2 reads FQNNGV. The CDR3 length is 13 residues. The CDR3 here is CASRLTDSREQYF. The DNA of the CDR3 is TGTGCCAGCCGCTTAACAGATTCCCGCGAGCAGTACTTC. The variable domain in full, completed from reference TRBV11-2 and TRBJ2-7, reads EAGVAQSPRYKIIEKRQSVAFWCNPISGHATLYWYQQILGQGPKLLIQFQNNGVVDDSQLPKDRFSAERLKGVDSTLKIQPAKLEDSAVYLCASRLTDSREQYFGPGTRLTVT.

This clonotype was recorded a few times. An end of the junction does not agree with germline; a read error may underlie this. The J gene is TRBJ2-3, the V gene TRBV7-9; 7 bases map to TRBD1. Looked up from germline, CDR1 is SEHNR and CDR2 is FQNEAQ (reference sequence). The length of the CDR3 is 16 residues. The CDR3 sequence: CASSLAERGLADTQYF. The CDR3, as DNA: TGTGCCAGCAGCCTCGCCGAGAGGGGGCTGGCAGATACTCAGTATTTT.

V usage is TRBV5-1 and J usage is TRBJ2-7; D is unclear. The length of the CDR3 is 14 residues. Germline lookup yields CDR1 SGHRS and CDR2 YFSETQ. The germline V and J ends were trimmed by 6 bases and 2 bases, with 15 bases remaining between them. CDR3 nucleotides: TGCGCCAGCATGTTATCGGCAGGCACCTACGAGCAGTACTTC. This codes for CASMLSAGTYEQYF.

This clonotype has just a few counts. The rearrangement links TRBV9 to TRBJ1-5, with 7 bases aligning to TRBD1. The junction had 7 bases not matched to a gene; V was cut back by 2 bases and J by 2 bases. CDR1 and CDR2 (germline): SGDLS, YYNGEE. The CDR3 sequence is 16 residues long. This CDR3 reads CASSVEPTGRNQPQHF. CDR3 DNA sequence: TGTGCCAGCAGCGTCGAGCCGACAGGGCGCAATCAGCCCCAGCATTTT.

Only a few counts were recorded for this clonotype. This rearrangement joins TRBV5-1 to TRBJ2-2; the D is unclear. V was pared by 0 bases and J by 4 bases, with 10 bases between. The CDR3 totals 15 residues. Germline V lookup: CDR1 SGHRS, CDR2 YFSETQ. In DNA, the CDR3 is TGCGCCAGCAGCTTGGGAGTACAATTCACCGGGGAGCTGTTTTTT. It encodes CASSLGVQFTGELFF.

This sequence joins TRBV11-2 and TRBJ1-1; possibly TRBD1 for D (5 bases). The CDR3 runs 15 residues. Per germline, CDR1 SGHAT and CDR2 FQNNGV. V lost 7 bases and J lost 1, with 16 bases in between. In nucleotides, the CDR3 is TGTGCCAGCAACTTTCAGGGTTTGAAGAACACTGAAGCTTTCTTT. Translated: CASNFQGLKNTEAFF.

By proportion, this clonotype is medium-sized. The rearrangement joins TRBV29-1 to TRBJ2-2, with a possible D match to TRBD2 (6 bases). CDR1 is SQVTM and CDR2 is ANQGSEA in the germline V gene. There are 14 residues in the CDR3. V was cut by 5 bases and J by 3 bases, with 13 bases left in between. CDR3 sequence (DNA): TGCAGCGTTCGAGGGGAGGTGGACACCGGGGAGCTGTTTTTT. It is translated as CSVRGEVDTGELFF.

In regard to this clonotype: It is likely a read error, because the conserved phenylalanine at the end of the CDR3 is missing. This sequence joins TRBV11-2 and TRBJ2-2, with TRBD2 matching over 7 bases. Germline trimming cut 1 base from V and 9 bases from J; bases unmatched to any gene: 2. Germline assignment: CDR1 SGHAT and CDR2 FQNNGV. The CDR3 is 13 residues long. This chain's CDR3 is CASSLVGTRELFI. The CDR3 region has the DNA TGTGCCAGCAGCTTAGTGGGGACTAGGGAGCTGTTTATT.

The chain is built from TRBV29-1 and TRBJ2-1; 10 bases line up with TRBD2. The V gene end was trimmed by 8 bases and the J gene end by 12 bases; junction bases not matched to a gene: 13. Germline V gene data show CDR1 as SQVTM and CDR2 as ANQGSEA. This CDR3 comprises 13 residues. The CDR3 protein is CSTKEREGGGQFF. The CDR3, as DNA: TGCAGCACCAAGGAGCGGGAGGGAGGTGGGCAGTTCTTC.

A word on this clonotype: An end of the junction differs from the germline gene, which may be a read error. This chain joins TRBV4-1 and TRBJ1-5; a weak D match, TRBD1 (5 bases). CDR3 length equals 15 residues. CDR1 is MGHRA and CDR2 is YSYEKL in the germline V gene. CDR3 in DNA: TGCGCCAGCAGCCAAGTACCAGGGTACAATCAGCCCCAACATTTT. Translation: CASSQVPGYNQPQHF.

In the case of this clonotype: The missing conserved phenylalanine or tryptophan at the end of this CDR3 makes a read error likely. The V and J genes are TRBV5-1 and TRBJ2-3; D call uncertain. Germline assignment: CDR1 SGHRS and CDR2 YFSETQ. This CDR3 has 14 amino acids. CDR3 nucleotides: TGCACCAACAGCCCATCGACGGGCACAGATACGCAGTATTCT. The encoded protein is CTNSPSTGTDTQYS.

Only one count was recorded for this clonotype. V is TRBV20-1 and J is TRBJ2-3, with TRBD2 as a possible D gene (5 bases). V dropped 0 bases and J dropped 10 bases, with 20 bases sitting between them. The CDR3 is 15 residues long. Germline CDR1 and CDR2: DFQATT and SNEGSKA (reference sequence). CDR3 nucleotides: TGCAGTGCTAGAGATGGAGCGGAAAGCACAGAAGCGCAGTATTTT. Translated, it gives CSARDGAESTEAQYF.

This clonotype is a singleton in its sample. The junction departs from germline at one end; a sequencing error may be responsible. The chain employs TRBV29-1 and TRBJ2-7; 12 bases agree with TRBD2. Germline CDR1 is SQVTM and CDR2 is ANQGSEA. The CDR3 is made up of 16 amino acids. CDR3 sequence (DNA): TGCAGCGTTGAAGCCCCTAGCGGGAGGGCTCCCTACGAGCTGTACTTC. This translates into CSVEAPSGRAPYELYF.

To note about this clonotype: One end of the junction fails to match germline, which may point to a read error. The chain combines TRBV5-4 with TRBJ1-1; D unresolved. The CDR3 covers 13 residues. Germline CDR1 and CDR2: SGHNT and YYREEE (reference sequence). CDR3: CGSSLQLNTEAFF. As DNA, the CDR3 is TGTGGCAGCAGCTTGCAGTTGAACACTGAGGCTTTCTTT.

Points on this clonotype: One end of the junction fails to match germline, which may point to a read error. CDR3 sequence reads: CASSPIPSSGDELFF. The DNA of the CDR3 is TGTGCCAGCAGCCCGATTCCTTCGTCGGGCGATGAGCTGTTCTTC. The chain carries TRBV11-1 and TRBJ2-1; D is unclear. CDR3 length: 15 residues. CDR1 is SGHAT, CDR2 FQDESV, per germline (reference sequence).

The chain joins TRBV5-1 to TRBJ2-2; D unclear. The germline CDR1 and CDR2 sequences are SGHRS and YFSETQ. V gave up 6 bases and J gave up 4 bases, with 13 bases separating them. The CDR3 runs to 14 residues. The CDR3 sequence: CASTSHGTTGELFF. The CDR3 DNA reads TGCGCCAGCACCTCTCACGGTACCACCGGGGAGCTGTTTTTT.

The table lists this clonotype with a count of one. The J gene is TRBJ2-4, the V gene TRBV6-5, with unresolved D. This CDR3 is built from 15 residues. Trimming left V 9 bases short and J 0 bases short, with 15 bases between. The germline V gene encodes CDR1 MNHEY and CDR2 SVGAGI. CDR3 amino acids: CARSDSRVAKNIQYF. CDR3 nucleotide sequence: TGTGCCAGGAGTGACTCCCGAGTAGCCAAAAACATTCAGTACTTC.

This sequence joins TRBV4-1 and TRBJ2-5, with TRBD2 matching over 12 bases. Losses at the gene ends were 3 bases for V and 2 bases for J; bases not matched to a gene: 10. Germline CDR1 is MGHRA and CDR2 is YSYEKL. This CDR3 has 18 residues. CDR3 nucleotide sequence: TGCGCCAGCAGCCACTCCGGGACTAGCGGGTCTAGACAAGAGACCCAGTACTTC. Its translation is CASSHSGTSGSRQETQYF.

At least ten counts were recorded for this clonotype. The gene calls are TRBV20-1 and TRBJ2-1; D could derive from TRBD1 or TRBD2 (5 bases each). The V gene lost 2 bases and the J gene lost 12 bases, with 17 bases spanning the gap. The V gene's germline CDR1 is DFQATT and CDR2 SNEGSKA (reference sequence). This CDR3 spans 13 amino acids. CDR3 sequence reads: CSARWGTALGQFF. Written as DNA, the CDR3 is TGCAGTGCTAGATGGGGGACCGCCCTAGGGCAGTTCTTC.

This clonotype turned up a few times. The J gene is TRBJ1-2, the V gene TRBV24-1; a possible D gene is TRBD1 (6 bases). This CDR3 comprises 15 residues. Germline values: CDR1 KGHDR, CDR2 SFDVKD. The CDR3 bases are TGTGTAAAAACAATCCCGGGGGCAGCTAACTATGGCTACACCTTC. It translates to CVKTIPGAANYGYTF.

There are many counts of this clonotype. This chain connects TRBV12-3 or TRBV12-4 to TRBJ1-2; unclear D gene. V lost 3 bases and J lost 2, with 10 bases in between. This CDR3 is 14 amino acids long. CDR3 residues: CASSLPQVNYGYTF. The CDR3 DNA is TGTGCCAGCAGTTTGCCTCAGGTCAACTATGGCTACACCTTC.

This clonotype was recorded at least ten times. This rearrangement joins TRBV28 to TRBJ2-7; D unclear. Trimming removed 5 bases at V and 4 bases at J, with 21 bases between. CDR3 length: 16 residues. Germline V gene sequence: CDR1 MDHEN, CDR2 SYDVKM. As DNA, the CDR3 is TGTGCCAGCAGTCAAGGCAGTAGGGTTCCCCCTTACGAGCAGTACTTC. The encoded protein is CASSQGSRVPPYEQYF.